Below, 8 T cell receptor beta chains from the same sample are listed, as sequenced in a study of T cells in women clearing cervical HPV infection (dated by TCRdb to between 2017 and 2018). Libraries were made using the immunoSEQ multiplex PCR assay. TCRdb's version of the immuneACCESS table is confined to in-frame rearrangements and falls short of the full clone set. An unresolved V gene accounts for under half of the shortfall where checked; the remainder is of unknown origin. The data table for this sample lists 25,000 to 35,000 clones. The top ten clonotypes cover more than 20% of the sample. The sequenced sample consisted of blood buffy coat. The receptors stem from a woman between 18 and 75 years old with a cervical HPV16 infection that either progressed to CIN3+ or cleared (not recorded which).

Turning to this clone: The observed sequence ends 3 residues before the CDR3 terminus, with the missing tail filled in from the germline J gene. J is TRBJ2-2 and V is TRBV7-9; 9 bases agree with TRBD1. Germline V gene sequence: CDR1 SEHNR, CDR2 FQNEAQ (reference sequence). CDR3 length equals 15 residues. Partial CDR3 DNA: TGTGCCAGCAGCATGGGGACAGGGTTGATTGAAAAG. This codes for CASSMGTGLIEK. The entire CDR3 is CASSMGTGLIEKLFF.

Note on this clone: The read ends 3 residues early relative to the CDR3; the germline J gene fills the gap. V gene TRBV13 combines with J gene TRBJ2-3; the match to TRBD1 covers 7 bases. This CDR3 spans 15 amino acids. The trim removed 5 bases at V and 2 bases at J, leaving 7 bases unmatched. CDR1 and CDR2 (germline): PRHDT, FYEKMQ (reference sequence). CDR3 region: CASSPRDSFTDTQYF. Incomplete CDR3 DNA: TGTGCCAGCAGCCCCCGGGACAGTTTCACAGATACG.

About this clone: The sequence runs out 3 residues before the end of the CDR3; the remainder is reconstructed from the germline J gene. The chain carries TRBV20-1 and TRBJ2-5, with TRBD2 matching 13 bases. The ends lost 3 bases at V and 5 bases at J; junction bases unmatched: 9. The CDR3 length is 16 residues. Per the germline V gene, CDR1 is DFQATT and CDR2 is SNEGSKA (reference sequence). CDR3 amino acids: CSARRLAGGPRETQYF. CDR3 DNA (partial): TGCAGTGCTAGGCGACTAGCGGGAGGCCCCAGGGAGACC.

CDR3 DNA (partial): TGTGCCAGCAGTTCCACCGCTGCAGAAGGC. This codes for CASSSTAAEG. The full-length CDR3 reads as CASSSTAAEGYTF. The V gene is TRBV28, the J gene TRBJ1-2; no clear D gene. The read terminates 3 residues ahead of where the CDR3 ends, so the germline J gene completes it. The CDR3 has 13 amino acids. The germline gives CDR1 MDHEN, CDR2 SYDVKM.

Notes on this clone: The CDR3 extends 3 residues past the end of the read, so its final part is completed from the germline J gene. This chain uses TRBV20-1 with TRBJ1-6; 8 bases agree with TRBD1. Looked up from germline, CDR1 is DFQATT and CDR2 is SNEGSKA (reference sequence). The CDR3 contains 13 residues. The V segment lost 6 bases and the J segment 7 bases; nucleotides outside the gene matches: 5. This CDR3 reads CSAADRDNSPLHF. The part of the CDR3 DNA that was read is TGCAGTGCCGCGGACAGGGACAATTCACCC.

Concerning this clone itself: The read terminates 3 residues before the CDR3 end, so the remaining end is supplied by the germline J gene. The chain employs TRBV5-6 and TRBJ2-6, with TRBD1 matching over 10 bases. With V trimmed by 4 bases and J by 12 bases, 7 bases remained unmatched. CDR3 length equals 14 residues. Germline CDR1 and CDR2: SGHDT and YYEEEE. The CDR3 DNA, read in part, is TGTGCCAGCAGCAGAGGGACAGGGGCCCGCGTC. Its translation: CASSRGTGARV. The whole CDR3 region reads CASSRGTGARVLTF.

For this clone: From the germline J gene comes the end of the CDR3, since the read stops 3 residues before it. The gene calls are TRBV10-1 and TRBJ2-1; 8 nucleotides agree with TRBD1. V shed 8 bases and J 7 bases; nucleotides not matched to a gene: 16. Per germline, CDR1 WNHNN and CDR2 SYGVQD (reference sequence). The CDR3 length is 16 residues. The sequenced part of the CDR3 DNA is TGCGCCAGCTACCGAAACGGGGCAGGGGGCCGGAATGAG. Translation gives CASYRNGAGGRNE. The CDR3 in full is CASYRNGAGGRNEQFF.

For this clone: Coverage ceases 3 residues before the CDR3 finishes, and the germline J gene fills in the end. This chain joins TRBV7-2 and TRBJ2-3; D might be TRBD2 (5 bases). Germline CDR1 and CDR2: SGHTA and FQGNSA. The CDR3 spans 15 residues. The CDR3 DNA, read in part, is TGTGCCAGCAGCTTAAGGACCGCTAGCAATCAGCCG. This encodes CASSLRTASNQP. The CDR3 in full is CASSLRTASNQPQYF.